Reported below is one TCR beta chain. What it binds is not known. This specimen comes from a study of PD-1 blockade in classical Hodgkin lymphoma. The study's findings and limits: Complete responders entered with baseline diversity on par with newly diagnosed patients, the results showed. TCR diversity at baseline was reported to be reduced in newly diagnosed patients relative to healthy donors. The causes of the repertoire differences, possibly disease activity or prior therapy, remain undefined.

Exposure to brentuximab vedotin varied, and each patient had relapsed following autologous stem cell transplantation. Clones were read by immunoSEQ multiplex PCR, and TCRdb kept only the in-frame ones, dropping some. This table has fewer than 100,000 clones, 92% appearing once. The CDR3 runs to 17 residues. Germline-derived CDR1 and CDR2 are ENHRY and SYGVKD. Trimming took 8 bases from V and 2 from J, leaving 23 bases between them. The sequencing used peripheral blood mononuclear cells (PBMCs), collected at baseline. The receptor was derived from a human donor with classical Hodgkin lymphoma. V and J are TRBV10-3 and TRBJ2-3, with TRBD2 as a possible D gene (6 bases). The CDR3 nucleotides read TGTGCCATCTCATCCCGGAGGGCGGGCAAGTTCACAGATACGCAGTATTTT. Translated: CAISSRRAGKFTDTQYF.